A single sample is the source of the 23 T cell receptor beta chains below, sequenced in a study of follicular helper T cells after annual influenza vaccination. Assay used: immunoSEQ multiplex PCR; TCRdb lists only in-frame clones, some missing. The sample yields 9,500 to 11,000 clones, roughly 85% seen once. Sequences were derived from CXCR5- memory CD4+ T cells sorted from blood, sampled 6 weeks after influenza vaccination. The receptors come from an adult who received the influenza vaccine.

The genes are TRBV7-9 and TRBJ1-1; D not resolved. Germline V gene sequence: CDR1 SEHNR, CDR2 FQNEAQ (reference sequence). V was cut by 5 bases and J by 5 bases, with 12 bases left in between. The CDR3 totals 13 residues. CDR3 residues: CASSVLEGTEAFF. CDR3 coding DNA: TGTGCCAGCAGCGTCTTAGAGGGAACTGAAGCTTTCTTT.

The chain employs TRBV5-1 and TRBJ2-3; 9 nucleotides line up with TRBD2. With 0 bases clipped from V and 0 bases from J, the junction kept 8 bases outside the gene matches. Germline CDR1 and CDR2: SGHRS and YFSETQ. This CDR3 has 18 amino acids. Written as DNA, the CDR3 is TGCGCCAGCAGCTTGGTCCTAGCGGGGTCGTCTAGCACAGATACGCAGTATTTT. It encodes CASSLVLAGSSSTDTQYF.

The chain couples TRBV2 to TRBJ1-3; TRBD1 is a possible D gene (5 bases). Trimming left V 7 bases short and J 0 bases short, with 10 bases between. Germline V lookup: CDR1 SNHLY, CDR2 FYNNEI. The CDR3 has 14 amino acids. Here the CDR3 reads CASTGGSSGNTIYF. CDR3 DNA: TGTGCCAGCACCGGGGGAAGCTCTGGAAACACCATATATTTT.

Here the CDR3 DNA reads TGCGCCAGCAGCCCGCGGGCCACAACCGGCTATGGCTACACCTTC. This codes for CASSPRATTGYGYTF. The chain is built from TRBV5-1 and TRBJ1-2; D is ambiguous. The CDR3 is made up of 15 amino acids. CDR1 is SGHRS, CDR2 YFSETQ, per germline. V was trimmed by 4 bases and J by 4 bases, leaving 17 bases between them.

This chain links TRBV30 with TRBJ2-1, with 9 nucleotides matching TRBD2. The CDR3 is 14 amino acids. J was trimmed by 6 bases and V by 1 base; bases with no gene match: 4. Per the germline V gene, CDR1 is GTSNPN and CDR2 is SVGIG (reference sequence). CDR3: CAWSAGLATNEQFF. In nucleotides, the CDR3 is TGTGCCTGGAGTGCTGGACTAGCGACCAATGAGCAGTTCTTC. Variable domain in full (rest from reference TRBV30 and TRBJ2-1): SQTIHQWPATLVQPVGSPLSLECTVEGTSNPNLYWYRQAAGRGLQLLFYSVGIGQISSEVPQNLSASRPQDRQFILSSKKLLLSDSGFYLCAWSAGLATNEQFFGPGTRLTVL.

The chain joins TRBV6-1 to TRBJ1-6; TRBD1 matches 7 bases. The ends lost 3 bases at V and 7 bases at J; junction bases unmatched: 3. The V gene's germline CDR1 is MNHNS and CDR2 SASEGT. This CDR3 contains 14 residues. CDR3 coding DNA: TGTGCCAGCAGTGATCGACAGGGAAATTCACCCCTCCACTTT. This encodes CASSDRQGNSPLHF.

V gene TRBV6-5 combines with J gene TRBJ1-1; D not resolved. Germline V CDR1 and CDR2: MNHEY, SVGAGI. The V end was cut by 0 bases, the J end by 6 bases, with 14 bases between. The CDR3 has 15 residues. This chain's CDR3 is CASSYSRLGSSEAFF. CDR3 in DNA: TGTGCCAGCAGTTACTCGCGTTTGGGGAGTTCTGAAGCTTTCTTT.

Here the CDR3 reads CASSPGTVAGMNTEAFF. The CDR3 DNA follows: TGTGCCAGCAGTCCGGGGACCGTAGCAGGTATGAACACTGAAGCTTTCTTT. The chain links TRBV28 to TRBJ1-1, with a tentative D call TRBD1 (5 bases). The CDR3 is 17 amino acids. V lost 5 bases and J 0 bases, leaving 19 bases between the germline ends. Germline assignment: CDR1 MDHEN and CDR2 SYDVKM.

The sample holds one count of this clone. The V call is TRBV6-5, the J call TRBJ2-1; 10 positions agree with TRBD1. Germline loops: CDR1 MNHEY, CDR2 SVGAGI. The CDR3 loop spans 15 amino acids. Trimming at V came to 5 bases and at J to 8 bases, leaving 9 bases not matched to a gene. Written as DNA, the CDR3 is TGTGCCAGCAGTATCCGGGACAGGGGAGGTCATGAGCAGTTCTTC. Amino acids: CASSIRDRGGHEQFF.

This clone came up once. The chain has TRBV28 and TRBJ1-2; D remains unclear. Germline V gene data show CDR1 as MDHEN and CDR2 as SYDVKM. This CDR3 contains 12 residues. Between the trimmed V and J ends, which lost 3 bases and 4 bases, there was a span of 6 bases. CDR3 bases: TGTGCCAGCAGTTTGTGGACCTATGGCTACACCTTC. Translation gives CASSLWTYGYTF.

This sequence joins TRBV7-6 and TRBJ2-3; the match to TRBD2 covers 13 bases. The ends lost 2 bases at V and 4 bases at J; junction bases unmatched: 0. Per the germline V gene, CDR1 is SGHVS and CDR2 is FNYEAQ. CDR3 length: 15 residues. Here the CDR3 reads CASSLTSGRADTQYF. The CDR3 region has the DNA TGTGCCAGCAGCTTAACTAGCGGGAGGGCAGATACGCAGTATTTT.

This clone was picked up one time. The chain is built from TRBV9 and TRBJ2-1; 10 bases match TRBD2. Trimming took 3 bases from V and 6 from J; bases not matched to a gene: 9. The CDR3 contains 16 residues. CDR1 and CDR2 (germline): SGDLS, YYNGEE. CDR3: CASSAQGAGGPNEQFF. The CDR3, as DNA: TGTGCCAGCAGCGCCCAGGGAGCGGGGGGGCCCAATGAGCAGTTCTTC.

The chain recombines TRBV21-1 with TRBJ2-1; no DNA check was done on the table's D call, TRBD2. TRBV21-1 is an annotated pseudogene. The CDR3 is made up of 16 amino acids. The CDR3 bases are TGTGCCAGCACCCCGGGAGGGCTAGCGGGCTACAATGAGCAGTTCTTC. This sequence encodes CASTPGGLAGYNEQFF.

CDR3: CASSLNTGGMDEQYF. CDR3 coding DNA: TGCGCCAGCAGCTTAAACACAGGGGGCATGGACGAGCAGTACTTC. V gene TRBV5-1 combines with J gene TRBJ2-7, with 9 bases aligning to TRBD1. Germline trimming cut 2 bases from V and 5 bases from J; bases unmatched to any gene: 8. The CDR3 is made up of 15 amino acids. Germline loops: CDR1 SGHRS, CDR2 YFSETQ. The variable domain in full, with the rest retrieved from reference TRBV5-1 and TRBJ2-7, is KAGVTQTPRYLIKTRGQQVTLSCSPISGHRSVSWYQQTPGQGLQFLFEYFSETQRNKGNFPGRFSGRQFSNSRSEMNVSTLELGDSALYLCASSLNTGGMDEQYFGPGTRLTVT.

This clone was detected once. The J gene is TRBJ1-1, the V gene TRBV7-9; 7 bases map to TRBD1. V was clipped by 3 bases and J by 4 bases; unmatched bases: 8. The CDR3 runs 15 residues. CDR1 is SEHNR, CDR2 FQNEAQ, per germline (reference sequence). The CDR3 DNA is TGTGCCAGCAGCTTTCGAGACAGGGCTATCACTGAAGCTTTCTTT. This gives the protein CASSFRDRAITEAFF.

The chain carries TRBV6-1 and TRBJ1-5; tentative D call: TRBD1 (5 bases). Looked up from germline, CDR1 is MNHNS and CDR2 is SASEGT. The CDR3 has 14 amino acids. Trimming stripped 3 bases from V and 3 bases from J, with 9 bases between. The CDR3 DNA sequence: TGTGCCAGCAGTGAGCTAGGGGTCAATCAGCCCCAGCATTTT. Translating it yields CASSELGVNQPQHF.

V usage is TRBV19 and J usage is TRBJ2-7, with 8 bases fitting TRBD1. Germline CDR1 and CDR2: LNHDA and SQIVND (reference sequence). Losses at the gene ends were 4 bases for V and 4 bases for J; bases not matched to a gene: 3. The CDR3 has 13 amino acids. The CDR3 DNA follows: TGTGCCAGTAGTACAGGGGGCTCGTACGAGCAGTACTTC. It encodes CASSTGGSYEQYF.

The CDR3 loop is CASSEGLAGTGELFF. The CDR3 region has the DNA TGCGCCAGCAGCGAAGGACTAGCCGGCACCGGGGAGCTGTTTTTT. This chain connects TRBV5-1 to TRBJ2-2, with 8 bases fitting TRBD2. This CDR3 is built from 15 residues. After removal of 4 bases from V and 4 bases from J, the junction contained 6 bases not matched to a gene. Germline CDR1 and CDR2: SGHRS and YFSETQ.

CDR3 sequence (DNA): TGTGCCAGCAGTTCAACTAGCGGGGGGAACTACGAGCAGTACTTC. It specifies CASSSTSGGNYEQYF. The chain has TRBV27 and TRBJ2-7, with TRBD2 matching over 12 bases. The CDR3 spans 15 residues. V lost 4 bases and J lost 3; bases outside the gene matches: 4. Germline CDR1 and CDR2: MNHEY and SMNVEV (reference sequence).

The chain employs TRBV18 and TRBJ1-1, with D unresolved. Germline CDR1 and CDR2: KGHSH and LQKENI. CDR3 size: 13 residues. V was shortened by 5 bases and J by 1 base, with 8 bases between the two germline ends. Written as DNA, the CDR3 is TGTGCCAGCTCAAGGCAGCAGAACACTGAAGCTTTCTTT. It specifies CASSRQQNTEAFF.

CDR3 coding DNA: TGTGCCAGCAGTGTCCGAACAGGGGTCTCTATGGCCAAAAACATTCAGTACTTC. Its protein is CASSVRTGVSMAKNIQYF. The rearrangement links TRBV6-1 to TRBJ2-4; TRBD1 matches at 7 bases. The CDR3 runs 18 residues. The germline gives CDR1 MNHNS, CDR2 SASEGT. V lost 4 bases and J lost 1; bases outside the gene matches: 13.

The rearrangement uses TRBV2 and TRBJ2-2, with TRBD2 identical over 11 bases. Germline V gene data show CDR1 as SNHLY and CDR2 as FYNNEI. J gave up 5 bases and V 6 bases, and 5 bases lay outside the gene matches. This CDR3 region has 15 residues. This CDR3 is CASRGPSGGTGELFF. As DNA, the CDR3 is TGTGCCAGCAGGGGCCCTAGCGGGGGGACCGGGGAGCTGTTTTTT. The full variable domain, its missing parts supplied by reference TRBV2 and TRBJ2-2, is EPEVTQTPSHQVTQMGQEVILRCVPISNHLYFYWYRQILGQKVEFLVSFYNNEISEKSEIFDDQFSVERPDGSNFTLKIRSTKLEDSAMYFCASRGPSGGTGELFFGEGSRLTVL.

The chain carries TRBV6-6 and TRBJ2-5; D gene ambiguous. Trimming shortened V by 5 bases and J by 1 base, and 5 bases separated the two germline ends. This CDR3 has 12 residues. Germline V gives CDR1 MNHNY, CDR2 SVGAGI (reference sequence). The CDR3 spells CASSELQETQYF. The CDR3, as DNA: TGTGCCAGCAGTGAGCTCCAAGAGACCCAGTACTTC.